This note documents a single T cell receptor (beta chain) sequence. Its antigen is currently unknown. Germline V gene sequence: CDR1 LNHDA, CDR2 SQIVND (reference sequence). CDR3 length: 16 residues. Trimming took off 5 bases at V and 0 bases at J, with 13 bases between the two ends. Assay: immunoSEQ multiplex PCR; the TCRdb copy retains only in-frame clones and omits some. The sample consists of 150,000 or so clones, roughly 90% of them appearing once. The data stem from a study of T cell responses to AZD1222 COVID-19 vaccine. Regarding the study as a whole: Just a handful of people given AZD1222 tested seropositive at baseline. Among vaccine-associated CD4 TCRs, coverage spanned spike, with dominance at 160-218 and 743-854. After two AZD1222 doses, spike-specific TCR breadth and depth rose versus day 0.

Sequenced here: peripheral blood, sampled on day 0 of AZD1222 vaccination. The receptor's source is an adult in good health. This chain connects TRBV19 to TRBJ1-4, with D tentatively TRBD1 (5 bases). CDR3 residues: CASSFRDGATNEKLFF. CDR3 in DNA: TGTGCCAGTAGTTTCCGGGACGGTGCAACTAATGAAAAACTGTTTTTT.